This T cell receptor beta chain is drawn from a study of blood T cells in healthy people across ages. With a J-beta primer mix and a sample-barcoded 5' primer, a second PCR ran about 7 to 12 cycles. TCRdb reanalysed the 5' RACE reads using MiXCR and keeps one entry per CDR3 protein. The sample consists of 500,000 to 700,000 distinct CDR3 sequences, about 30% of them appearing once. CDR1 DFQATT and CDR2 SNEGSKA come from the germline V gene (reference sequence). The germline V and J ends were trimmed by 2 bases and 3 bases, with 25 bases remaining between them. There are 18 residues in the CDR3. The receptor was derived from a woman older than 75 in good health. The chain joins TRBV20-1 to TRBJ1-1; perhaps TRBD1 as D (6 bases). The specimen sequenced was blood. The CDR3 region is CSARRTGWASLKHTEAFF. The DNA for the CDR3 is TGCAGTGCTAGACGCACAGGGTGGGCGAGTTTAAAACACACTGAAGCTTTCTTT.